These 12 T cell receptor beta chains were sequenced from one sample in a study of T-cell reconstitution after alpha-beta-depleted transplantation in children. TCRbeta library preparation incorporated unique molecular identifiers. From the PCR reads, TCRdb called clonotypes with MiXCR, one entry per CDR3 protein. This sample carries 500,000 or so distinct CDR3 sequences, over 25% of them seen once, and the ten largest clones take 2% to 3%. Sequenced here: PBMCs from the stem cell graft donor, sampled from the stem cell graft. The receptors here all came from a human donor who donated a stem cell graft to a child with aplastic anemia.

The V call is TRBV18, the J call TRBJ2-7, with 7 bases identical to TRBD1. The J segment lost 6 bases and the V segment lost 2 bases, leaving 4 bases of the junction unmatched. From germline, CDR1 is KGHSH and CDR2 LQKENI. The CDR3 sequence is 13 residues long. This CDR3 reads CASSPNRGREQYF. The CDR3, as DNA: TGTGCCAGCTCACCAAACAGGGGACGCGAGCAGTACTTC.

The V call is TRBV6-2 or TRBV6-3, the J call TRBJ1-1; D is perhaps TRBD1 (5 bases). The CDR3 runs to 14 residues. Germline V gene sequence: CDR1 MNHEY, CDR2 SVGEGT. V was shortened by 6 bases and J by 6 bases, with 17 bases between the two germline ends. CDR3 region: CASSSRYGGPEAFF. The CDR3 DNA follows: TGTGCCAGCAGCTCCCGATATGGGGGACCTGAAGCTTTCTTT.

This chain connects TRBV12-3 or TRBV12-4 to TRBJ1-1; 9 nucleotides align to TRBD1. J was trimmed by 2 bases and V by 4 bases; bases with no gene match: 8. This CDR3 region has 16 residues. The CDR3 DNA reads TGTGCCAGCAGTTCCATTAACAGGGGGCCAAACACTGAAGCTTTCTTT. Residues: CASSSINRGPNTEAFF.

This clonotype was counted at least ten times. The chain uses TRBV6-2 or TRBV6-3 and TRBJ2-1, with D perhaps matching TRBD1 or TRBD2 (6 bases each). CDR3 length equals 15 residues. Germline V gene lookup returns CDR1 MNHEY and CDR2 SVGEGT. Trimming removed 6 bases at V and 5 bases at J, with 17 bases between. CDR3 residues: CASSPRQEGNNEQFF. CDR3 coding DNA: TGTGCCAGCAGCCCTAGACAGGAGGGGAACAATGAGCAGTTCTTC.

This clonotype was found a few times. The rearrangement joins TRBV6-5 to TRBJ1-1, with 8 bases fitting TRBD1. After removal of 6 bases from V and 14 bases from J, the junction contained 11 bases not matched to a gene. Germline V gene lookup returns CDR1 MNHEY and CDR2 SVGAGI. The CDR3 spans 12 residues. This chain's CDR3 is CASRGGQGHSFF. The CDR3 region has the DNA TGTGCCAGCAGGGGAGGACAGGGCCATTCCTTCTTT.

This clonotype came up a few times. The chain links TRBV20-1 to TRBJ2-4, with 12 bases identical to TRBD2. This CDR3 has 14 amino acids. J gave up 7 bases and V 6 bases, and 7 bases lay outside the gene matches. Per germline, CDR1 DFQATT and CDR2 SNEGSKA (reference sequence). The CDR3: CSAPSSGRANIQYF. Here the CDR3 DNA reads TGCAGTGCCCCGTCTAGCGGGAGGGCGAACATTCAGTACTTC.

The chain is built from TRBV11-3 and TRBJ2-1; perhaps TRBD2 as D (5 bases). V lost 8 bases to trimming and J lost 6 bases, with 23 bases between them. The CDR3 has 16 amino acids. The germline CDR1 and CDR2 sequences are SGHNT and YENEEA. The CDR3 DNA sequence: TGTGCCAGCTCCTTGAGCGGACTTCCCCGGGGCAATGAGCAGTTCTTC. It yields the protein CASSLSGLPRGNEQFF.

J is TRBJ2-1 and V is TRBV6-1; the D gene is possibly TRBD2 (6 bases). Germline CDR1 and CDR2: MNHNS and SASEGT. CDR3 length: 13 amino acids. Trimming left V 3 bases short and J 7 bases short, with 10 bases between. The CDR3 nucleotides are TGTGCCAGCAGTGAGCGGGGCCCGAATGAGCAGTTCTTC. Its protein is CASSERGPNEQFF.

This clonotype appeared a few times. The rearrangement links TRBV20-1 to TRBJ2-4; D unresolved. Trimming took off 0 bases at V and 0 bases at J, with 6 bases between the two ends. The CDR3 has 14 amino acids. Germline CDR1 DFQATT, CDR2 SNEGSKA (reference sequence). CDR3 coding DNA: TGCAGTGCTAGAGAGCGACTAGCCAAAAACATTCAGTACTTC. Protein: CSARERLAKNIQYF.

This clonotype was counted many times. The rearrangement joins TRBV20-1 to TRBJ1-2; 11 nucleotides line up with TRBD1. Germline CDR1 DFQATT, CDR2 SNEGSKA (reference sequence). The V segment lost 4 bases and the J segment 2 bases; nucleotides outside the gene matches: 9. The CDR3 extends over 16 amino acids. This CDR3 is CSANGQGAGGNYGYTF. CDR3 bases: TGCAGTGCTAACGGACAGGGGGCGGGAGGGAACTATGGCTACACCTTC.

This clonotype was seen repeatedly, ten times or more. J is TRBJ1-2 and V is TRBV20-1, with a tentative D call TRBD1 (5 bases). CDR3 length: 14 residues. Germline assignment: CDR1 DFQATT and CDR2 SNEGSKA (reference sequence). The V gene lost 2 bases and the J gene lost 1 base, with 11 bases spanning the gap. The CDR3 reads CSARLTDSNYGYTF. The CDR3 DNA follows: TGCAGTGCTAGACTTACCGACAGTAACTATGGCTACACCTTC.

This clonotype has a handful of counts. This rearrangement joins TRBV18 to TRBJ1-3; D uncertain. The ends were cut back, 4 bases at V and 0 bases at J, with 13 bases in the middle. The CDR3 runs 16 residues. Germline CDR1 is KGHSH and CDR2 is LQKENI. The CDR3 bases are TGTGCCAGCTCACTTAATCGTATAGACTCTGGAAACACCATATATTTT. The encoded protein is CASSLNRIDSGNTIYF. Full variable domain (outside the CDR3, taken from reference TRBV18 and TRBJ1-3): NAGVMQNPRHLVRRRGQEARLRCSPMKGHSHVYWYRQLPEEGLKFMVYLQKENIIDESGMPKERFSAEFPKEGPSILRIQQVVRGDSAAYFCASSLNRIDSGNTIYFGEGSWLTVV.